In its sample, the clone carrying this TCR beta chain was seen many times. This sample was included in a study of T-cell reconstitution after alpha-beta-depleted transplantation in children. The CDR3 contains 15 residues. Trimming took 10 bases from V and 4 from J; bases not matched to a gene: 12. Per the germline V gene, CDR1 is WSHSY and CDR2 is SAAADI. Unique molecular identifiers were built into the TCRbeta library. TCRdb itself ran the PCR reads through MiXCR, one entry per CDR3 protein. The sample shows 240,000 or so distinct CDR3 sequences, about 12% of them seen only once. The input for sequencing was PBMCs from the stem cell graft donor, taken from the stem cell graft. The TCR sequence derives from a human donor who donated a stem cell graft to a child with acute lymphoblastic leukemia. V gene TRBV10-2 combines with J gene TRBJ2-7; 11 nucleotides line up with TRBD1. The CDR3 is CATWDRGGQTYEQYF. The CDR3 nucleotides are TGCGCCACCTGGGACAGGGGGGGCCAGACGTACGAGCAGTACTTC.